A single TCR beta chain is shown here with its context. Its antigen has not been determined. Nothing much larger sits one base from this clone, and base qualities are not available. The sample is drawn from a study of CD8 T cells in ankylosing spondylitis (dated by TCRdb to 2016 to 2017). Turning to the overall study: T cell receptor beta repertoires were profiled in healthy donors and ankylosing spondylitis patients so that disease-linked TCR variants could be found. Peripheral blood was sampled, and synovial fluid was also collected from ankylosing spondylitis patients. The full study cohort comprised 25 ankylosing spondylitis patients and 85 to 120 healthy donors.

On the study overall, not on this receptor specifically: According to the report, matched synovial fluid samples from ankylosing spondylitis patients were significantly enriched for the disease-linked clones. Some TCR beta motif variants had previously been reported in synovial fluid and blood of reactive arthritis patients, which suggested common disease-initiation mechanisms. Blood from ankylosing spondylitis patients appeared to be characterized by a TCR beta motif composed of about eight highly homologous amino acid variants. A CD8+ phenotype was shown by the disease-linked clones, which were found at relatively low frequencies in peripheral blood.

Synovial fluid samples and blood samples obtained from the same ankylosing spondylitis patients were matched. These reads were obtained on an Illumina HiSeq 2500. Quantitative 5'-RACE with molecular barcodes was the method used to prepare the TCR beta libraries. On the study's bioinformatics: To identify disease-linked TCR variants, a new computational method was used, one built on a probabilistic model of VDJ rearrangement. TCRdb handled the public reads itself, with Q25 trimming in fastp and clone calling in MiXCR, and kept productive beta chains. Merged by CDR3 protein, the rows form single entries marked with the most common genes and DNA. The V and J calls, along with clone size, are taken from TCRdb and not from the paper's own processing. The sample table shows around 150,000 distinct CDR3 sequences, and around a third are seen once. The ten largest clonotypes hold about 5.5% of the sample.

The germline V gene (reference sequence) gives CDR1 as GTSNPN and CDR2 as SVGIG. V was cut back by 3 bases and J by 5 bases, leaving a gap of 15 bases between them. Including cysteine and phenylalanine, the CDR3 has 14 amino acids. Here the CDR3 DNA is all that survives: 42 bases in frame from base 1. The chain is made from TRBV30 and TRBJ2-3; the D gene may be TRBD1 or TRBD2, since each aligns over 6 bases. This sequence was found in a male donor with ankylosing spondylitis. Sequencing used synovial fluid, either unsorted or a sorted T cell fraction (not recorded which). The DNA sequence reads TGTGCCTGGAGCCCGGGGGCCTCTCGAGATACGCAGTATTTT. This gives the protein CAWSPGASRDTQYF.